The 9 T cell receptor beta chains listed next were all sequenced from one sample in a study of shared clonotypes between healthy human individuals. Sequencing was performed with immunoSEQ multiplex PCR; in TCRdb, only in-frame clones are kept and a portion is missing. The table has approximately 940,000 clones, more than 75% seen once. The source material was memory CD4+ T cells sorted from blood. Subset specified: CD45RA-negative fraction. The receptor source for this set is a man aged 18 to 30 in good health.

The DNA for the CDR3 is TGTGCCAGCAGTTACCGGGGACAGGCGTGCTCCTACGAGCAGTACTTC. Translated, it gives CASSYRGQACSYEQYF. The rearrangement uses TRBV6-8 and TRBJ2-7; 8 nucleotides align to TRBD1. The germline gives CDR1 MNHGY, CDR2 SAAAGT. The CDR3 is 16 residues long. Trimming cost V 2 bases and J 0 bases; bases outside gene matches: 6.

CDR3 DNA sequence: TGTGCCTGGAGGAGGGGACAGCGGAACACTGAAGCTTTCTTT. Its translation: CAWRRGQRNTEAFF. The V call is TRBV30, the J call TRBJ1-1; 7 positions match TRBD1. The CDR3 contains 14 residues. Germline V gene data show CDR1 as GTSNPN and CDR2 as SVGIG (reference sequence). V was pared by 3 bases and J by 1 base, with 5 bases of the junction left unmatched.

The sample holds one count of this clone. This sequence joins TRBV7-9 and TRBJ2-7; the match to TRBD1 covers 7 bases. The V gene end was trimmed by 1 base and the J gene end by 4 bases; junction bases not matched to a gene: 4. CDR3 size: 14 residues. Germline V gene data show CDR1 as SEHNR and CDR2 as FQNEAQ (reference sequence). The CDR3 protein is CASSLGQGVYEQYF. CDR3 sequence (DNA): TGTGCCAGCAGCTTAGGACAGGGTGTTTACGAGCAGTACTTC.

This clone was picked up a small number of times. This chain connects TRBV29-1 to TRBJ1-1; 7 positions match TRBD1. From germline, CDR1 is SQVTM and CDR2 ANQGSEA. CDR3 length: 13 residues. The trim removed 6 bases at V and 1 base at J, leaving 5 bases unmatched. DNA of the CDR3: TGCAGCGTGACAGGGAGTGGGAACACTGAAGCTTTCTTT. Amino acid sequence: CSVTGSGNTEAFF.

This clone was counted a single time. This chain connects TRBV6-4 to TRBJ2-7; 11 bases fit TRBD1. The J segment lost 2 bases and the V segment lost 3 bases, leaving 3 bases of the junction unmatched. Germline assignment: CDR1 MRHNA and CDR2 SNTAGT. The CDR3 consists of 15 residues. In DNA, the CDR3 is TGTGCCAGCAGTGATCGGGACAGGGGGACCTACGAGCAGTACTTC. As protein: CASSDRDRGTYEQYF.

This clone was recorded a few times. The chain employs TRBV19 and TRBJ1-1; D unclear. CDR3 length equals 14 residues. The germline V gene has CDR1 LNHDA and CDR2 SQIVND (reference sequence). V dropped 5 bases and J dropped 8 bases, with 18 bases sitting between them. The DNA for the CDR3 is TGTGCCAGTAGTTCATGGTCCGACGAAGGGGAAGCTTTCTTT. This sequence encodes CASSSWSDEGEAFF.

The chain couples TRBV7-8 to TRBJ2-1; 8 bases align to TRBD1. V lost 3 bases and J lost 9; bases outside the gene matches: 7. Germline CDR1 is SGHVS and CDR2 is FQNEAQ. The CDR3 has 14 amino acids. This CDR3 reads CASSLTGAGGEQFF. CDR3 nucleotides: TGTGCCAGCAGCTTGACAGGGGCCGGGGGTGAGCAGTTCTTC.

The DNA of the CDR3 is TGCGGAGGGGCTACTACCTATGGCTACACCTTC. This sequence encodes CGGATTYGYTF. The chain is built from TRBV29-1 and TRBJ1-2; possible D gene TRBD1, 5 bases. The germline V gene has CDR1 SQVTM and CDR2 ANQGSEA. The CDR3 has 11 residues.

The chain couples TRBV2 to TRBJ2-3, with D uncertain. CDR3 length: 12 amino acids. The V end lost 8 bases, the J end lost 2 bases, and 8 bases lay between the germline ends. Germline-derived CDR1 and CDR2 are SNHLY and FYNNEI. CDR3 nucleotide sequence: TGTGCCAGCCGGGTATACACAGATACGCAGTATTTT. Its protein is CASRVYTDTQYF.